This TCR beta chain was sequenced during a study of EBV T-cell therapy then PD-1 blockade in nasopharyngeal carcinoma. The method was immunoSEQ multiplex PCR; TCRdb's version includes in-frame clones alone and lacks a portion of them. The repertoire holds roughly 19,000 clones, with about four fifths as singletons. As concerns this clone: Its target is unknown.

Trimming pared 3 bases from V and 6 bases from J, leaving 10 bases between. The germline CDR1 and CDR2 sequences are SGDLS and YYNGEE. The CDR3 has 12 amino acids. Treatment denoted: AdE1-LMPpoly-expanded autologous EBV-specific T-cell therapy followed by anti-PD-1 nivolumab. Sequencing used CD8+ T cells from blood, obtained between days 30 and 35 from a patient whose treatment included autologous EBV-specific T cells and nivolumab. The gene calls are TRBV9 and TRBJ2-7; a weak D match, TRBD1 (5 bases). This sequence was found in a man aged 35 to 55 with nasopharyngeal carcinoma. This CDR3 reads CASSGQGVEQYF. The CDR3 DNA is TGTGCCAGCAGCGGCCAGGGTGTCGAGCAGTACTTC.